These 20 T cell receptor beta chains were sequenced from one sample in a study of prognosis after radiotherapy for stage I lung cancer. Two-round multiplex PCR amplified TCR beta CDR3 from genomic DNA. Initially, in first-round PCR, primers specific to each TRBV and TRBJ gene were used. TCRdb analysed the multiplex PCR reads with MiXCR anew, one entry per CDR3 protein. The sample holds over 13,000 distinct CDR3 sequences, just under 30% seen once. Material: PBMCs, obtained before or after stereotactic body radiation therapy (not recorded which). The receptors shown here come from a donor aged 50 or older with non-small cell lung cancer.

The sample holds many counts of this clonotype. The CDR3 DNA is TGCGCCAGCAGCCCGGGGACGGGCCACACTGAAGCTTTCTTT. Encoded protein: CASSPGTGHTEAFF. The V gene is TRBV5-1, the J gene TRBJ1-1; D possibly corresponds to TRBD1 (5 bases). Per the germline V gene, CDR1 is SGHRS and CDR2 is YFSETQ. CDR3 length: 14 amino acids. Trimming took off 4 bases at V and 3 bases at J, with 13 bases between the two ends. The variable domain in full, with the rest retrieved from reference TRBV5-1 and TRBJ1-1, is KAGVTQTPRYLIKTRGQQVTLSCSPISGHRSVSWYQQTPGQGLQFLFEYFSETQRNKGNFPGRFSGRQFSNSRSEMNVSTLELGDSALYLCASSPGTGHTEAFFGQGTRLTVV.

This clonotype was seen at least ten times. CDR3 region: CATLAGTDTEAFF. CDR3 bases: TGTGCCACCCTCGCCGGGACAGACACTGAAGCTTTCTTT. This sequence joins TRBV5-5 and TRBJ1-1; 7 bases match TRBD1. CDR3 size: 13 residues. The junction had 8 bases not matched to a gene; V was cut back by 9 bases and J by 3 bases. The germline CDR1 and CDR2 sequences are SGHKS and YYEKEE (reference sequence).

This clonotype appeared many times. The chain is built from TRBV14 and TRBJ2-7; unclear D gene. CDR3 length: 13 residues. Trimming shortened V by 4 bases and J by 4 bases, and 11 bases separated the two germline ends. Germline assignment: CDR1 SGHDN and CDR2 FVKESK. CDR3 loop: CASSPTLGYEQYF. The CDR3 DNA follows: TGTGCCAGCAGCCCTACTCTAGGGTACGAGCAGTACTTC.

Relative to its sample, this clonotype is medium-sized. The gene calls are TRBV19 and TRBJ1-6, with TRBD1 matching 10 bases. Germline V gives CDR1 LNHDA, CDR2 SQIVND (reference sequence). V shed 3 bases, J shed 8 bases, and the junction held 4 bases outside the gene matches. The CDR3 spans 15 residues. Here the CDR3 reads CASSISDRGDSPLHF. CDR3 in DNA: TGTGCCAGTAGTATCTCGGACAGGGGGGATTCACCCCTCCACTTT.

This clonotype was recorded at least ten times. V and J are TRBV25-1 and TRBJ2-5, with D perhaps matching TRBD1 or TRBD2 (5 bases each). From germline, CDR1 is MGHDK and CDR2 SYGVNS. The CDR3 spans 16 residues. Trimming removed 2 bases from V and 9 bases from J, with 22 bases in between. CDR3 loop: CASSEPGTGRGAAQYF. The CDR3 coding sequence is TGTGCCAGCAGTGAACCCGGGACCGGACGGGGAGCGGCCCAGTACTTC.

This clonotype was seen more than once but under ten times. Because the CDR3 is missing its conserved closing phenylalanine or tryptophan, this is likely a read error. This chain joins TRBV11-2 and TRBJ1-1, with 7 positions matching TRBD1. CDR3 size: 16 residues. Germline CDR1 is SGHAT and CDR2 is FQNNGV. DNA of the CDR3: TGTGCCAGCAGCTCTCCACTGAAGACAGGGAACCCTGAAGCTTTCTTA. Translating it yields CASSSPLKTGNPEAFL.

About this clonotype: Relative to the germline gene, one junction end is altered; a read error may explain this. This chain joins TRBV7-9 and TRBJ2-7, with 8 positions matching TRBD1. CDR1 and CDR2 (germline): SEHNR, FQNEAQ (reference sequence). The CDR3 consists of 11 residues. The CDR3 sequence: CASTSGGEEYF. DNA of the CDR3: TGTGCGAGCACCTCAGGGGGCGAGGAGTACTTC.

This clonotype is labeled medium-sized. This chain links TRBV3-1 with TRBJ1-4; 7 positions match TRBD1. The CDR3 is 15 residues long. Trimming cost V 4 bases and J 5 bases; bases outside gene matches: 7. Per germline, CDR1 LGHDT and CDR2 YNNKEL (reference sequence). CDR3 sequence (DNA): TGTGCCAGCAGCCCCCGACAGGGACCAAATGAAAAACTGTTTTTT. Its translation: CASSPRQGPNEKLFF.

Relative to its sample, this clonotype is medium-sized (0.01 to 0.1%). This chain uses TRBV12-3 or TRBV12-4 with TRBJ2-3; 8 bases match TRBD2. This CDR3 region has 16 residues. Unmatched junction bases numbered 13, after V lost 9 bases and J lost 2 bases. The DNA of the CDR3 is TGTGCCAGGACCTTAAGGACTAGCCGCCCCACAGATACGCAGTATTTT. Its protein product is CARTLRTSRPTDTQYF.

The chain uses TRBV6-2 or TRBV6-3 and TRBJ2-3; D might be TRBD1 (6 bases). Germline V gene data show CDR1 as MNHEY and CDR2 as SVGEGT. This CDR3 has 18 residues. The V end lost 0 bases, the J end lost 2 bases, and 18 bases lay between the germline ends. The CDR3 loop reads CASSYSPGTWDNTDTQYF. In nucleotides, the CDR3 is TGTGCCAGCAGTTACTCTCCGGGGACATGGGATAACACAGATACGCAGTATTTT.

This clonotype was recorded many times. This chain connects TRBV20-1 to TRBJ1-2; D may be TRBD1 (5 bases). Germline CDR1 reads DFQATT; CDR2 reads SNEGSKA (reference sequence). Trimming left V 6 bases short and J 5 bases short, with 16 bases between. The CDR3 is 13 amino acids. For the CDR3, the DNA is TGCAGTGCCACCCCAATCCGGGGGTATGGCTACACCTTC. Translated, it gives CSATPIRGYGYTF.

This clonotype is medium-sized. V usage is TRBV2 and J usage is TRBJ2-3; 11 positions agree with TRBD2. Germline CDR1 and CDR2: SNHLY and FYNNEI. This CDR3 spans 15 amino acids. Losses at the gene ends were 6 bases for V and 4 bases for J; bases not matched to a gene: 6. The CDR3: CASRVTSGSADTQYF. CDR3 sequence (DNA): TGTGCCAGCAGGGTAACTAGCGGGAGTGCAGATACGCAGTATTTT.

Relative to its sample, this clonotype is medium-sized. V usage is TRBV19 and J usage is TRBJ1-6, with TRBD1 as a possible D gene (5 bases). The V end lost 8 bases, the J end lost 4 bases, and 18 bases lay between the germline ends. The germline gives CDR1 LNHDA, CDR2 SQIVND (reference sequence). CDR3 length: 16 residues. In DNA form, the CDR3 reads TGTGCCAGTGGGGACCCAACCTTGCGTTATAATTCACCCCTCCACTTT. It codes for CASGDPTLRYNSPLHF.

This clonotype was observed many times. This may be a read error: a much more frequent sequence differs by one nucleotide. V is TRBV6-2 or TRBV6-3 and J is TRBJ1-3; D remains unclear. The CDR3 consists of 12 residues. Germline lookup yields CDR1 MNHEY and CDR2 SVGEGT. Here the CDR3 reads CASSGSGNTVYF. The CDR3 DNA reads TGTGCCAGCAGCGGGTCTGGAAACACCGTATATTTT.

A word on this clonotype: A much larger clone lies a single base off, so this may be a read error. The chain is built from TRBV4-2 and TRBJ2-5; a weak D match, TRBD2 (6 bases). This CDR3 has 18 amino acids. Germline V gene data show CDR1 as LGHNA and CDR2 as YNFKEQ. Written as DNA, the CDR3 is TGTGCCAGCAGACAAGGAACGAGACTAGTTTCACGGCAAGAGACCCAGTACTTC. Amino acids: CASRQGTRLVSRQETQYF.

This clonotype was seen ten or more times. The chain carries TRBV5-1 and TRBJ2-7; 8 nucleotides line up with TRBD1. Losses at the gene ends were 4 bases for V and 3 bases for J; bases not matched to a gene: 9. Per germline, CDR1 SGHRS and CDR2 YFSETQ. The CDR3 is made up of 15 amino acids. CDR3 region: CASSVRDRINYEQYF. As DNA, the CDR3 is TGCGCCAGCAGCGTTCGGGACAGGATCAACTACGAGCAGTACTTC.

This clonotype has ten or more counts. The chain combines TRBV12-3 or TRBV12-4 with TRBJ2-5, with 14 bases aligning to TRBD2. V was pared by 5 bases and J by 5 bases, with 10 bases of the junction left unmatched. The CDR3 sequence is 17 residues long. The CDR3 loop reads CASSPWTSGGWGETQYF. The DNA of the CDR3 is TGTGCCAGCAGTCCCTGGACTAGCGGGGGGTGGGGGGAGACCCAGTACTTC.

At least ten counts were recorded for this clonotype. The chain carries TRBV5-5 and TRBJ1-1; D is possibly TRBD1 (5 bases). CDR3 length: 15 amino acids. Trimming left V 2 bases short and J 4 bases short, with 15 bases between. Looked up from germline, CDR1 is SGHKS and CDR2 is YYEKEE (reference sequence). CDR3 in amino acids: CASSLNPGSGTEAFF. CDR3 DNA: TGTGCCAGCAGCTTAAACCCAGGGAGCGGCACTGAAGCTTTCTTT.

By frequency in the sample, this clonotype is medium-sized. The chain combines TRBV28 with TRBJ2-3; D is tentatively TRBD1 or TRBD2 (5 bases each). Germline V gene sequence: CDR1 MDHEN, CDR2 SYDVKM. This CDR3 has 15 residues. V was pared by 11 bases and J by 2 bases, with 20 bases between. The chain's CDR3 is CAAAASGTYTDTQYF. As DNA, the CDR3 is TGTGCCGCAGCAGCTTCCGGGACCTACACAGATACGCAGTATTTT. The full variable domain, with the rest looked up from reference TRBV28 and TRBJ2-3, is DVKVTQSSRYLVKRTGEKVFLECVQDMDHENMFWYRQDPGLGLRLIYFSYDVKMKEKGDIPEGYSVSREKKERFSLILESASTNQTSMYLCAAAASGTYTDTQYFGPGTRLTVL.

Regarding this clonotype: A read error is possible here, since a much larger clone lies one base away. The CDR3 bases are TGTGCCAGCTCTCCGGAGTTTGGGGTGAGCAATCTGCCCCAGCATTTT. Amino acids: CASSPEFGVSNLPQHF. This sequence joins TRBV18 and TRBJ1-5; D is unresolved. The CDR3 has 16 residues. Germline CDR1 KGHSH, CDR2 LQKENI.